This is a list of T cell receptor beta chains from one sample in a study of shared clonotypes between healthy human individuals. Sequenced by immunoSEQ multiplex PCR; TCRdb stores in-frame clones only, minus some. The sample has about 2 million clones; 90% to 95% are singletons. Sequenced sample: naive CD4+ T cells sorted from blood. These TCRs come from a man aged 18 to 30 in good health. Each CDR3 is given with its conserved first and last residue.

>TRBV7-9|TRBJ2-1|16
CASSLARARDINEQFF
>TRBV9|TRBJ2-1|15
CASSMSTSGANEQFF
>TRBV2|TRBJ1-4|13
CASLDRRNEKLFF
>TRBV19|TRBJ2-5|14
CASTQTGRKETQYF
>TRBV5-1|TRBJ2-1|15
CASSPGLAGVGEQFF
>TRBV6-5|TRBJ1-1|15
CASSQGPDMNTEAFF
>TRBV5-4|TRBJ1-3|15
CASSLDTGPGNTIYF
>TRBV11-2|TRBJ2-3|15
CASSLAGLGTDTQYF
>TRBV29-1|TRBJ2-5|14
CSVEDRATRETQYF
>TRBV6-5|TRBJ2-5|14
CASSGQGVGETQYF
>TRBV10-1|TRBJ2-2|15
CASSSGTANTGELFF
>TRBV6-1|TRBJ1-4|13
CASSHPWNEKLFF
>TRBV7-6|TRBJ1-5|13
CASSWGDNQPQHF
>TRBV6-4|TRBJ2-1|15
CASSALSGGSNEQFF
>TRBV18|TRBJ1-2|12
CASSNNEHGYTF
>TRBV28|TRBJ2-7|16
CASSYFTLKGGPEQYF
>TRBV5-1|TRBJ2-2|16
CASSLEGTTNTGELFF
>TRBV5-4|TRBJ2-7|13
CASSLSDGYEQYF
>TRBV10-3|TRBJ1-2|17
CAISETYPGQGAVGYTF
>TRBV6-6|TRBJ1-5|16
CASSQDRQYSNQPQHF
>TRBV6-5|TRBJ1-5|12
CASSPAGQPQHF
>TRBV7-2|TRBJ2-1|17
CASSSGMSGTPYNEQFF
>TRBV2|TRBJ2-3|12
CASRGEADTQYF
>TRBV19|TRBJ2-1|17
CASRGPRIPSSYNEQFF
>TRBV7-9|TRBJ2-5|14
CASSPTGGWETQYF
>TRBV9|TRBJ1-3|16
CASSVGGTVSGNTIYF